Below, one TCR beta chain is given with its context. The data originate from a study of OX40 agonist ivuxolimab in advanced cancers. Per the germline V gene, CDR1 is SGHRS and CDR2 is YFSETQ. V lost 4 bases, J lost 3 bases, and 4 bases stayed unmatched. This CDR3 is 14 amino acids long. The table came from immunoSEQ multiplex PCR; TCRdb's copy has only in-frame clones and leaves some out. The table includes about 79,000 clones, approximately 88% detected once. Source: CD4+ or CD8+ T cells sorted from blood, taken in a trial of the OX40 agonist ivuxolimab. The TCR was taken from an adult with an advanced solid tumor such as melanoma, head and neck, liver or kidney cancer. The V and J genes are TRBV5-1 and TRBJ2-5, with 9 bases fitting TRBD1. CDR3 protein: CASSRGQGKETQYF. DNA for the CDR3: TGCGCCAGCAGCCGCGGACAGGGGAAAGAGACCCAGTACTTC.